This is a list of T cell receptor beta chains from one sample in a study of control samples from healthy donors and cancer patients. Clones were read by immunoSEQ multiplex PCR, and TCRdb kept only the in-frame ones, dropping some. Among some 170,000 clones, nearly 96% were seen once, and the ten largest hold approximately 0.93%. Material for sequencing was blood. Source of these receptors: a woman aged 30 to 39 in good health. CDR3s include the opening cysteine and the closing phenylalanine or tryptophan. The order of the fields is D gene, J gene, clone size, V gene, CDR3 DNA, CDR3 protein. A D gene is named only where the DNA matches it firmly. Clone size appears in some rows only: once, few, many, or a class for an expanded clone.

. TRBJ2-1 . TRBV18 TGTGCCAGCTCACCGCTAGTCGGAGGCAATGAGCAGTTCTTC CASSPLVGGNEQFF
. TRBJ1-6 . TRBV10-3 TGTGCCACACGAGGACCAGGGGATTCACCCCTCCACTTT CATRGPGDSPLHF
TRBD1 TRBJ1-1 . TRBV6-2/TRBV6-3 TGTGCCAGCAGCGTATACAGGGGGACTGAAGCTTTCTTT CASSVYRGTEAFF
. TRBJ1-2 . TRBV29-1 TGCAGCGTTGGAGGACCGATTTATGGCTACACCTTC CSVGGPIYGYTF
TRBD1 TRBJ1-2 . TRBV5-8 TGTGCCAGCACCCCGAGGAGGACAGGGGCGACCTATGGCTACACCTTC CASTPRRTGATYGYTF
TRBD2 TRBJ2-3 . TRBV5-4 TGTGCCAGCAGCCCTGGGACTAGCGGTATGAGGGGCACAGATACGCAGTATTTT CASSPGTSGMRGTDTQYF
. TRBJ1-5 . TRBV19 TGTGCCAGTACTAGTATCTTCAAATTGGGCCAGGGGTCAGATAGCAATCAGCCCCAGCATTTT CASTSIFKLGQGSDSNQPQHF
TRBD1 TRBJ1-5 . TRBV7-6 TGTGCCAGCAGCTTAGGTGGAGGGGGCGGTCAGCCCCAGCATTTT CASSLGGGGGQPQHF
. TRBJ2-1 . TRBV12-3/TRBV12-4 TGTGCCAGCAGTTTAAACAGGTGGAATGAGCAGTTCTTC CASSLNRWNEQFF
TRBD1 TRBJ2-5 . TRBV7-6 TGTGCCAGCAGCTTAATTCCCCTCCGGGTCCCAGGGGGAGAGACCCAGTACTTC CASSLIPLRVPGGETQYF
. TRBJ1-2 . TRBV12-3/TRBV12-4 TGTGCCAGCAGTTTTGGGGTGGCTAATGGCTACACCTTC CASSFGVANGYTF
TRBD2 TRBJ2-7 . TRBV3-1/TRBV3-2 TGTGCCAGCAGCCAAGTAGCGGGATTATACGAGCAGTACTTC CASSQVAGLYEQYF
. TRBJ2-1 . TRBV15 TGTGCCACCAGCATACCCCGGTCGGGGGGCCTGGTGGATGAGCAGTTCTTC CATSIPRSGGLVDEQFF
. TRBJ1-1 . TRBV28 TGTGCCAGCAGTTTCGGGGGGGCAACGAACACTGAAGCTTTCTTT CASSFGGATNTEAFF
. TRBJ1-5 . TRBV4-1 TGCGCCAGCAGCCAAGGGAATCAGCCCCAGCATTTT CASSQGNQPQHF
TRBD2 TRBJ2-2 . TRBV20-1 TGCAGTGCTAGTCGGGGGGTTGGCACCGGGGAGCTGTTTTTT CSASRGVGTGELFF
TRBD2 TRBJ2-7 . TRBV28 TGTGCCAGCAGACGTCTAGCGGGGGCCAACTACGAGCAGTACTTC CASRRLAGANYEQYF
TRBD1 TRBJ2-1 . TRBV18 TGTGCCAGCGAAAGGGACAGGGAGAGTTACAATGAGCAGTTCTTC CASERDRESYNEQFF
. TRBJ1-1 . TRBV30 TGTGCCTGGAGTAAACTCCGGATCTCCGCTGAAGCTTTCTTT CAWSKLRISAEAFF
. TRBJ1-2 . TRBV4-1 TGCGCCAGCAGCCAAGGGCAACCGAGGGAAGGCTACACCTTC CASSQGQPREGYTF
. TRBJ2-7 . TRBV28 TGTGCCAGCAGTTTTGGGGACCACGAGCAGTACTTC CASSFGDHEQYF
. TRBJ2-7 . TRBV11-2 TGTGCCAGCAGCCCCGCCCCGGGCCGTAAATGGGTGTACTTC CASSPAPGRKWVYF
TRBD2 TRBJ2-3 . TRBV4-1 TGCGCCAGCAGCCAAGGTGTCGGCGGGAGATCAGATACGCAGTATTTT CASSQGVGGRSDTQYF
. TRBJ1-6 . TRBV2 TGTGCCAGCAGTGGCGAAGGGCAGAGCTCCTATAATTCACCCCTCCACTTT CASSGEGQSSYNSPLHF
TRBD2 TRBJ2-7 . TRBV3-1/TRBV3-2 TGTGCCAGCAGCGGCGGGGGGCGGGACGAGCAGTACTTC CASSGGGRDEQYF
. TRBJ1-2 . TRBV19 TGTGCCAGTAAAGAAGTGACCCGCGGCTACACCTTC CASKEVTRGYTF
TRBD2 TRBJ2-1 . TRBV28 TGTGCCAGCAGTGAAGCGGGAGCGAGTAATGAGCAGTTCTTC CASSEAGASNEQFF
. TRBJ2-5 . TRBV6-1 TGTGCCAGCAGTGAATTGCCAGGGGGAGGAGAGGGAGAGACCCAGTACTTC CASSELPGGGEGETQYF
. TRBJ2-7 . TRBV3-1/TRBV3-2 TGTGCCAGCAGCCCGTTGGGGGGACAGAGAGTTTACGAGCAGTACTTC CASSPLGGQRVYEQYF
TRBD1 TRBJ2-7 . TRBV9 TGTGCCAGCAGCGCGCCCCTGACAGGGAAGTTCTACGAGCAGTACTTC CASSAPLTGKFYEQYF
TRBD2 TRBJ2-7 . TRBV27 TGTGCCAGCAGTGTAAGTAGCGGGAGTACATACGAGCAGTACTTC CASSVSSGSTYEQYF
. TRBJ1-3 . TRBV5-6 TGTGCCAGCAGCTTGTGGGGGGAGGTCGGAAACACCATATATTTT CASSLWGEVGNTIYF
TRBD1 TRBJ1-6 . TRBV7-9 TGTGCCAGCAGGTCGGGACAGGGGGAGCAATCACCCCTCCACTTT CASRSGQGEQSPLHF
TRBD1 TRBJ2-1 . TRBV19 TGTGCCAGTAGTAAGACAGGGGGCGACTACAATGAGCAGTTCTTC CASSKTGGDYNEQFF
. TRBJ2-7 . TRBV7-9 TGTGCCAGCAACCCGGACAGCTCCTACGAGCAGTACTTC CASNPDSSYEQYF
TRBD2 TRBJ2-7 . TRBV5-1 TGCGCCAGCAGCTTGGCGACTAGCGGAACCTACGAGCAGTACTTC CASSLATSGTYEQYF
. TRBJ2-5 . TRBV4-1 TGCGCCAGCAGCCAATGGTATGAGGGAGAGACCCAGTACTTC CASSQWYEGETQYF
TRBD1 TRBJ2-2 . TRBV9 TGTGCCAGCAGCGTGTCCCGGGACAGGGGATCGAACACCGGGGAGCTGTTTTTT CASSVSRDRGSNTGELFF
. TRBJ1-1 . TRBV30 TGTGCCTGGGGGCGGCCTGGGACTGAAGCTTTCTTT CAWGRPGTEAFF
. TRBJ2-5 . TRBV11-1 TGTGCCAGCAGCTTAGCACTCCTCCAAGAGACCCAGTACTTC CASSLALLQETQYF
. TRBJ1-4 . TRBV28 TGTGCCAGTAACGGACCTTCGGTTGAACTGTTTTTT CASNGPSVELFF
. TRBJ1-4 . TRBV6-2/TRBV6-3 TGTGCCAGCAGTGACCTCGGGATTAATGAAAAACTGTTTTTT CASSDLGINEKLFF
. TRBJ1-5 . TRBV21-1 TGTGCCAGCAGCAATGACAGGGGGCGTCAGCCCCAGCATTTT CASSNDRGRQPQHF
. TRBJ2-4 once TRBV5-1 TGCGCCAGCAGCTTGGAGGGGGGCGCTTCGGCCAAAAACATTCAGTACTTC CASSLEGGASAKNIQYF
TRBD1 TRBJ2-6 . TRBV5-6 TGTGCCAGCAGCTTCCGGGGACAGACCTCTGGGGCCAACGTCCTGACTTTC CASSFRGQTSGANVLTF
. TRBJ2-3 . TRBV10-1 TGCGCCAGCAGTGAGTCAGGGGGGAGAACAGATACGCAGTATTTT CASSESGGRTDTQYF
. TRBJ1-5 . TRBV7-4 TGTGCCAGCAGCTTGATCGAAGTGGGTCAGCCCCAGCATTTT CASSLIEVGQPQHF
. TRBJ2-7 . TRBV6-5 TGTGCAGTAGGGACTGCCTACGAGCAGTACTTC CAVGTAYEQYF